This T cell receptor (beta chain) was found in a study of T cell responses to AZD1222 COVID-19 vaccine (TCRdb year 2021). Regarding the complete study: TCR sequencing covered approximately 230 trial participants: 200 to 210 given two doses of AZD1222 and some 25 given two doses of MenACWY control vaccine. Trial participants were enrolled into age subgroups of 18-55, 56-69 and 70-plus years, which contained about 150, 28 and 57 TCR-sequenced participants, respectively.

Beyond this particular receptor, the publication reports: After two AZD1222 doses, both the breadth and the depth of spike-specific TCRs were significantly higher than at day 0 and than in MenACWY recipients. Conclusions about previously exposed vaccinees were limited because only six or seven AZD1222 recipients were SARS-CoV-2 seropositive at baseline. Reportedly, close to half of the unique spike-specific TCRs recognized epitopes lying outside the regions that are mutated in the B.1.351 and B.1.1.7 variants. The 56-69-year group was small, and its depth increase did not reach significance, likely because of low power. Because no samples from the day 14 peak response were available, repertoires could be characterized only after the peak T cell response. The whole spike protein was spanned by vaccine-associated CD4 TCRs, and dominant responses were seen in regions 160-218 and 743-854. Participants were mostly white British and included more females than males, and it was suggested by the authors that clonal diversity may have been underestimated.

The CDR3 regions of human TCRbeta chains were subjected to immunosequencing. The study's processing was this. Repertoire TCRs were checked for matches against a reference library of SARS-CoV-2-specific TCRs that had been generated using the MIRA antigen-specificity platform. Breadth was defined as the fraction of unique TCRs that were SARS-CoV-2-associated, and depth was defined as the fraction of total T cells that were SARS-CoV-2-associated. Each spike-specific TCR was assigned to its reactive spike region and to a CD4 or CD8 class using the MIRA data. Log10-transformed breadth and depth values were compared by one-way ANOVA with Sidak's multiple comparisons tests. In its TCRdb copy, this immuneACCESS table keeps in-frame sequences only and misses some clones. Where compared with another copy, unresolved V genes explain less than half of these, and the others have no known cause. Clonal size and the V and J genes are those of that table, whereas D and trimming came from the DNA. This sample comprises 180,000 or so clones, about 87% of them detected only once. The biggest ten clones account for more than 3.5% of the sample.

The time point label on this specimen signifies: about 28 days (+/-7) after the second vaccine dose. What this sample's treatment or condition label stands for: meningococcal conjugate vaccine given as trial control. Vaccinee samples were obtained from the UK trials COV001 and COV002, which included a single-blind randomized controlled phase 2/3 trial of AZD1222 (ChAdOx1 nCoV-19) in healthy adults. For TCRbeta chain sequencing, PBMC samples were collected from trial participants at day 0 and at day 28 after the second dose. Of note for this clone: There is no known antigen for this receptor. Per-base qualities were not stored, and no clone one base away is much larger.

Spanning cysteine to phenylalanine, the CDR3 consists of 17 amino acids. Just CDR3 DNA is preserved here, 51 bases in frame from base 1. V and J lose 0 bases and 0 bases, and a span of 15 bases separates them. The germline V gene gives CDR1 as SGHTA and CDR2 as FQGNSA. This clonotype originated in an adult who received the MenACWY meningococcal vaccine as a control. Here the chain combines TRBV7-2 and TRBJ2-7; the best D guess is TRBD2, with 7 bases matching. The specimen comprised peripheral blood, sampled 28 days after the second dose of the MenACWY control vaccine. CDR3 protein: CASSLATAAGASYEQYF. The DNA is as follows: TGTGCCAGCAGCTTAGCCACGGCCGCGGGGGCCTCCTACGAGCAGTACTTC.